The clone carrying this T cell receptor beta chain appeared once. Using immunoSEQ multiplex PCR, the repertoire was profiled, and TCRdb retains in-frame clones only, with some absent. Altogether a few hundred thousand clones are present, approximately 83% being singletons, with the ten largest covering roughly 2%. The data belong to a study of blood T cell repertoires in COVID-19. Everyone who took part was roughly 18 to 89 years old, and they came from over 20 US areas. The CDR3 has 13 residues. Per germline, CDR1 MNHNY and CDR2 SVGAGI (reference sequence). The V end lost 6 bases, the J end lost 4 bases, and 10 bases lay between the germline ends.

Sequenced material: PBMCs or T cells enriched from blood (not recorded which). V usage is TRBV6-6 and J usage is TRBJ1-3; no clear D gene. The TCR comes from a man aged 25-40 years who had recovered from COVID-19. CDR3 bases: TGTGCCAGCAGCGGGGTCGGCGGAAACACCATATATTTT. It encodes CASSGVGGNTIYF.